These 13 T cell receptor beta chains were all obtained from the same sample, sequenced in a study of graft-versus-host responses after intestinal transplantation. Produced via immunoSEQ multiplex PCR; TCRdb's table is partial and in-frame only. The sample has about 85,000 clones; around 83% are singletons. No cognate antigen is known for these TCRs. This material consisted of unstimulated CD4+ T cells sorted from spleen or lymph node cells, taken before intestinal transplant. The receptors come from a human donor who received an intestinal transplant.

CDR3 DNA sequence: TGTGCCAGCAGTTCAAGGGGGCGTGGGGCCCCGGTGGATACGCAGTATTTT. The encoded protein is CASSSRGRGAPVDTQYF. J is TRBJ2-3 and V is TRBV27, with TRBD1 matching over 7 bases. Losses at the gene ends were 4 bases for V and 6 bases for J; bases not matched to a gene: 16. Looked up from germline, CDR1 is MNHEY and CDR2 is SMNVEV (reference sequence). CDR3 length: 17 residues.

This clone was seen more than once but under ten times. This sequence joins TRBV19 and TRBJ2-6; 7 nucleotides align to TRBD1. The CDR3 has 13 residues. Germline CDR1 reads LNHDA; CDR2 reads SQIVND (reference sequence). The J segment lost 12 bases and the V segment lost 3 bases, leaving 5 bases of the junction unmatched. The CDR3 coding sequence is TGTGCCAGTAGTATTACCGGGACAGCCGTCCTGACTTTC. Its translation is CASSITGTAVLTF.

There are a few counts of this clone. The rearrangement uses TRBV5-1 and TRBJ1-1; possibly TRBD1 for D (6 bases). Trimming took 6 bases from V and 1 from J, leaving 16 bases between them. Germline V CDR1 and CDR2: SGHRS, YFSETQ. The CDR3 spans 15 residues. The CDR3 nucleotides read TGCGCCAGCAAGCAATACGGGACAACGAACACTGAAGCTTTCTTT. It translates to CASKQYGTTNTEAFF.

The table lists this clone with a few counts. The V and J genes are TRBV2 and TRBJ1-2; no definite D call. Germline CDR1 reads SNHLY; CDR2 reads FYNNEI. The CDR3 consists of 13 residues. V was trimmed by 8 bases and J by 8 bases, leaving 18 bases between them. CDR3 DNA sequence: TGTGCCAGCTTCCGGACCGACTATGAAGGCTACACCTTC. Amino acid sequence: CASFRTDYEGYTF. The full variable domain, in which reference TRBV2 and TRBJ1-2 provide the parts outside the CDR3, is EPEVTQTPSHQVTQMGQEVILRCVPISNHLYFYWYRQILGQKVEFLVSFYNNEISEKSEIFDDQFSVERPDGSNFTLKIRSTKLEDSAMYFCASFRTDYEGYTFGSGTRLTVV.

The chain recombines TRBV6-1 with TRBJ2-7, with D unclear. This CDR3 has 14 residues. V was pared by 1 base and J by 3 bases, with 10 bases between. CDR1 and CDR2 from the germline V gene are MNHNS and SASEGT. CDR3 sequence (DNA): TGTGCCAGCAGTGAAGGGCCGCGGCACTACGAGCAGTACTTC. Protein sequence: CASSEGPRHYEQYF.

The chain is built from TRBV5-1 and TRBJ2-1; D not certain. The CDR3 is 16 residues long. Trimming shortened V by 1 base and J by 0 bases, and 11 bases separated the two germline ends. CDR1 and CDR2 from the germline V gene are SGHRS and YFSETQ. In DNA form, the CDR3 reads TGCGCCAGCAGCTTGTCGATGGAGCACTCCTACAATGAGCAGTTCTTC. This codes for CASSLSMEHSYNEQFF.

The chain links TRBV11-2 to TRBJ2-1, with 7 bases that match TRBD2. The trim removed 4 bases at V and 8 bases at J, leaving 14 bases unmatched. Germline assignment: CDR1 SGHAT and CDR2 FQNNGV. The CDR3 extends over 16 amino acids. CDR3: CASSSRPPTSLHEQFF. The CDR3 DNA reads TGTGCCAGCAGCTCTCGCCCTCCGACTAGCCTCCATGAGCAGTTCTTC.

The rearrangement joins TRBV2 to TRBJ1-4, with 8 bases identical to TRBD1. V lost 4 bases and J lost 5; bases outside the gene matches: 9. Germline lookup yields CDR1 SNHLY and CDR2 FYNNEI. The CDR3 covers 16 residues. In DNA, the CDR3 is TGTGCCAGCAGTGGTTACGGGACAGGACTAAATGAAAAACTGTTTTTT. Translating it yields CASSGYGTGLNEKLFF.

The chain employs TRBV28 and TRBJ2-2; TRBD2 matches at 7 bases. CDR3 length equals 15 residues. V lost 5 bases, J lost 5 bases, and 8 bases stayed unmatched. Per germline, CDR1 MDHEN and CDR2 SYDVKM. CDR3 protein: CASSGRTSRTGELFF. The CDR3 DNA sequence: TGTGCCAGCAGTGGTCGGACTAGTAGGACCGGGGAGCTGTTTTTT.

A word on this clone: Different DNA sequences within this sample yield the same CDR3. The genes are TRBV11-2 and TRBJ2-5; D is undetermined. V was cut by 0 bases and J by 3 bases, with 5 bases left in between. The CDR3 extends over 13 amino acids. Germline loops: CDR1 SGHAT, CDR2 FQNNGV. The CDR3 DNA is TGTGCCAGCAGCTTAGAACCAGAAGAGACCCAGTACTTC. The encoded protein is CASSLEPEETQYF.

The CDR3 nucleotides are TGTGCCAGCGGAGACAGGGTTACCTACGAGCAGTACTTC. Translating gives CASGDRVTYEQYF. The rearrangement links TRBV27 to TRBJ2-7, with 7 bases matching TRBD1. Germline V gives CDR1 MNHEY, CDR2 SMNVEV (reference sequence). This CDR3 spans 13 amino acids. V was clipped by 8 bases and J by 2 bases; unmatched bases: 6.

The CDR3 region has the DNA TGTGCCAGCAAGGGACAGGGGATGCGTCAGCCCCAGCATTTT. Amino acid sequence: CASKGQGMRQPQHF. The rearrangement links TRBV6-1 to TRBJ1-5; 10 nucleotides line up with TRBD1. The CDR3 runs 14 residues. After removal of 7 bases from V and 6 bases from J, the junction contained 6 bases not matched to a gene. CDR1 and CDR2 from the germline V gene are MNHNS and SASEGT.

The chain combines TRBV7-2 with TRBJ1-2; D remains unclear. The CDR3 totals 13 residues. Trimming left V 5 bases short and J 6 bases short, with 13 bases between. Germline V gene sequence: CDR1 SGHTA, CDR2 FQGNSA. The CDR3 DNA reads TGTGCCAGCAGCCTGGCGGTTGTCGATGGCTACACCTTC. It encodes CASSLAVVDGYTF.